This record looks at one TCR beta chain sequence and its context. No antigen is known for it. Base qualities are not at hand, and no much larger clone is one base apart. These data originate in a study of blood T cell repertoires in COVID-19 (TCRdb year 2020). Concerning the study at large: Collaborator samples came from the United States, Italy and Spain and covered acute and convalescent phases of COVID-19. Nearly every sample came with metadata listing a de-identified subject ID, COVID-19 status, age in years and sex. The dataset comprised deeply sampled blood TCRbeta repertoires from subjects exposed to, actively infected with, or recovered from COVID-19. Where available, HLA class I and class II types were taken from metadata supplied by the sample provider and were not determined by assay-based typing. The repertoires were made available in a free public database intended to serve as a resource for research on the immune response to SARS-CoV-2. The samples were drawn from the first 160 participants of the ongoing ImmuneRACE study and from more than 1,000 subjects provided by 6 global collaborators. The material from the prospective study consisted of cDNA or gDNA derived from T cells, B-cell-depleted T cells, or PBMCs.

Relative to germline, V is missing 6 bases and J is missing 1 base, with 13 bases of the junction outside any gene match. The CDR3 goes from the cysteine to the phenylalanine over 19 residues. The retained sequence is limited to the CDR3, 57 bases, with the frame set at the first base. Looking up the germline V gene (reference sequence) yields CDR1 LNHDA and CDR2 SQIVND. Study-wide conclusions, independent of this receptor: The amount of clinical and demographic metadata varied by source and participant and was provided uncurated.

The collaborating institutions used their own protocols to collect whole blood in K2EDTA tubes. Collaborator samples were shipped for TCRbeta analysis as frozen whole blood, isolated PBMCs, or DNA extracted from either sample type. TCRbeta CDR3 regions were amplified from genomic DNA using the immunoSEQ Assay, a bias-controlled multiplex PCR. The authors processed their data as follows. Nucleated cell counts per sample were estimated from amplification of reference gene primers within the assay. Sequence reads were collapsed and filtered to measure the absolute abundance of every unique TCRbeta CDR3 rearrangement. For each sample, productive Simpson clonality was calculated as the square root of Simpson's diversity index over productive rearrangements. TCRdb took over this immuneACCESS table, retaining in-frame rearrangements with V and J assigned. Such tables are incomplete; in checked studies, under half of the missing clones stem from an unresolved V gene, and the remainder is unexplained. Clonal size and the V and J genes are those of that table, whereas D and trimming came from the DNA. The sample has some 200,000 clones on record, around 80% of them singletons. The top ten constitute approximately 15% of the sample.

The sequence is built from TRBV19 and TRBJ2-4; 12 of the junction bases match TRBD2. The sequencing sample was made of peripheral blood. This clonotype was sampled from a young man with active or convalescent COVID-19. DNA sequence: TGTGCCAGTAGCGCTAGCGGGGGGGTCCGAGTAGGGGCCAAAAACATTCAGTACTTC. It encodes CASSASGGVRVGAKNIQYF.